This T cell receptor beta chain was recorded in a study of blood T cell repertoires in COVID-19. Looking at the study overall: Sources were T cells, B-cell-depleted T cells, or PBMCs; the material itself was cDNA or gDNA.

This CDR3 region has 14 residues. V lost 6 bases, J lost 2 bases, and 13 bases lay in between. Germline values: CDR1 MNHEY, CDR2 SMNVEV (reference sequence). The data were produced by immunoSEQ multiplex PCR, yet TCRdb's version contains in-frame clones alone and is incomplete. The sample includes fewer than 200,000 clones, over 75% of them seen just once. This clone was seen a few times. This clonotype was obtained from a man between 60 and 75 years old who had recovered from COVID-19. The chain links TRBV27 to TRBJ1-1, with TRBD1 as a possible D gene (5 bases). Sequencing was performed on peripheral blood. The CDR3 bases are TGTGCCAGCAGAGTTTCGACAGCTAACACTGAAGCTTTCTTT. Translated: CASRVSTANTEAFF.